Listed below are T cell receptor beta chains from one sample, sequenced in a study of blood T cell repertoires in COVID-19. Sequencing used immunoSEQ multiplex PCR; TCRdb keeps in-frame clones, though not all of them. This sample has roughly 80,000 clones, with roughly nine tenths found just once. Sequencing was done on a sample of peripheral blood. All receptors come from a man aged 50-60 years with COVID-19, enrolled during active disease. The CDR3 runs from the conserved cysteine through the conserved F or W. Fields, in order: D gene, J gene, V gene, clone size, CDR3 protein, CDR3 DNA. A D gene is named only where the DNA matches it firmly. For some rows the clone size is stated as once, few or many, or as a class when expanded; others skip it.

TRBD1 TRBJ1-6 TRBV5-1 . CASSYDFDRGRSPLHF TGCGCCAGCAGCTACGATTTTGACAGGGGTAGGTCACCCCTCCACTTT
. TRBJ2-2 TRBV11-2 . CASSPDFNRGTGELFF TGTGCCAGCAGCCCCGACTTCAACCGCGGTACCGGGGAGCTGTTTTTT
TRBD1 TRBJ2-6 TRBV5-5 . CASSLSGTGGPGANVLTF TGTGCCAGCAGCCTATCCGGGACAGGGGGACCTGGGGCCAACGTCCTGACTTTC
TRBD2 TRBJ2-7 TRBV7-2 . CASSRTSPLEQYF TGTGCCAGCAGCAGGACTAGCCCCCTCGAGCAGTACTTC
. TRBJ2-5 TRBV18 . CASSRSGMGETQYF TGTGCCAGCTCGCGCTCAGGGATGGGGGAGACCCAGTACTTC
. TRBJ1-2 TRBV24-1 . CATSDEVDYGYTF TGTGCCACCAGTGACGAGGTAGACTATGGCTACACCTTC
. TRBJ2-6 TRBV5-1 . CASSLGSGTAISGANVLTF TGCGCCAGCAGCTTGGGGTCCGGGACTGCCATCTCTGGGGCCAACGTCCTGACTTTC
TRBD2 TRBJ2-1 TRBV29-1 . CSVARGRASNEQFF TGCAGCGTTGCTCGCGGGAGGGCCTCAAATGAGCAGTTCTTC
TRBD1 TRBJ1-3 TRBV28 . CASSQGQGAGAGNTIYF TGTGCCAGCAGTCAGGGGCAGGGGGCTGGTGCTGGAAACACCATATATTTT
TRBD1 TRBJ2-7 TRBV5-6 . CASSLGPGGEQYF TGTGCCAGCAGCTTGGGACCAGGGGGCGAGCAGTACTTC
. TRBJ1-3 TRBV18 . CASSPARGPSGNTIYF TGTGCCAGCTCACCAGCCAGGGGCCCCTCTGGAAACACCATATATTTT
. TRBJ1-3 TRBV5-1 . CASSLAGFSGNTIYF TGCGCCAGCAGCTTGGCGGGGTTCTCTGGAAACACCATATATTTT
. TRBJ1-2 TRBV28 few CASRPTVNYGYTF TGTGCCAGCAGGCCGACAGTTAACTATGGCTACACCTTC
. TRBJ2-2 TRBV11-2 . CASSPPSGTGELFF TGTGCCAGCAGCCCCCCTAGTGGCACCGGGGAGCTGTTTTTT
. TRBJ1-5 TRBV19 . CASTGRHQPQHF TGTGCCAGTACTGGCAGGCATCAGCCCCAGCATTTT
. TRBJ2-1 TRBV6-2/TRBV6-3 . CASSDSGNLEQFF TGTGCCAGCAGTGACTCGGGCAACCTAGAGCAGTTCTTC
. TRBJ2-7 TRBV20-1 . CSASKSLEIYEQYF TGCAGTGCTAGTAAATCGCTTGAGATCTACGAGCAGTACTTC
. TRBJ1-5 TRBV6-5 . CASSSGTNQPQHF TGTGCCAGCAGTTCCGGGACTAATCAGCCCCAGCATTTT
TRBD1 TRBJ2-7 TRBV18 . CASSPRRTGFYEQYF TGTGCCAGCTCACCACGTCGGACAGGGTTTTACGAGCAGTACTTC
. TRBJ2-3 TRBV7-2 . CASSLVGFDTQYF TGTGCCAGCAGCTTAGTCGGGTTTGATACGCAGTATTTT
TRBD2 TRBJ2-5 TRBV27 . CASSLRLAGGYETQYF TGTGCCAGCAGTCTGCGACTAGCGGGAGGGTATGAGACCCAGTACTTC
. TRBJ2-5 TRBV29-1 . CSVEVNDMETQYF TGCAGCGTTGAGGTTAACGACATGGAGACCCAGTACTTC
. TRBJ1-3 TRBV10-3 . CAISEPGTGNTIYF TGTGCCATCAGTGAGCCCGGGACAGGAAACACCATATATTTT
. TRBJ2-6 TRBV30 . CAWSAGSAGANVLTF TGTGCCTGGAGCGCAGGTAGTGCTGGGGCCAACGTCCTGACTTTC
. TRBJ2-7 TRBV20-1 . CSASDFAEQYF TGCAGTGCTTCGGACTTCGCCGAGCAGTACTTC
TRBD2 TRBJ2-1 TRBV29-1 . CSVESGINEQFF TGCAGCGTTGAAAGCGGGATCAATGAGCAGTTCTTC
TRBD2 TRBJ2-1 TRBV10-3 . CAISETPGLAGGGQFF TGTGCCATCAGTGAGACCCCGGGACTAGCGGGAGGGGGGCAGTTCTTC
. TRBJ2-7 TRBV5-5 . CASSFYVGAPREQYF TGTGCCAGCAGCTTCTATGTGGGGGCGCCGCGGGAGCAGTACTTC
. TRBJ2-7 TRBV28 . CASSSYKTYEQYF TGTGCCAGCAGTTCTTATAAAACCTACGAGCAGTACTTC
TRBD1 TRBJ2-2 TRBV7-3 . CASSLMGQGNTGELFF TGTGCCAGCAGCTTAATGGGACAGGGCAACACCGGGGAGCTGTTTTTT
. TRBJ2-7 TRBV5-1 . CASSLTPRGGSSYEQYF TGCGCCAGCAGCCTCACACCTCGTGGGGGGAGCTCCTACGAGCAGTACTTC
. TRBJ1-6 TRBV28 . CASSLLTDNSPLHF TGTGCCAGCAGTTTACTGACAGACAATTCACCCCTCCACTTT
. TRBJ2-3 TRBV28 . CASSILSGATTDTQYF TGTGCCAGCAGCATATTATCAGGGGCGACCACAGATACGCAGTATTTT
TRBD1 TRBJ1-2 TRBV15 . CATSRGGTGELGYTF TGTGCCACCAGCAGAGGAGGGACAGGGGAACTAGGCTACACCTTC
TRBD1 TRBJ1-1 TRBV19 . CASSIPWTGVKMNTEAFF TGTGCCAGTAGTATCCCATGGACAGGGGTAAAGATGAACACTGAAGCTTTCTTT
TRBD2 TRBJ2-5 TRBV5-1 once CASRGTSAQETQYF TGCGCCAGCAGGGGGACTAGCGCACAAGAGACCCAGTACTTC
TRBD2 TRBJ2-5 TRBV7-7 . CASSPILPGLASRGETQYF TGTGCCAGCAGCCCAATCCTTCCGGGACTAGCGTCAAGGGGGGAGACCCAGTACTTC
TRBD1 TRBJ2-7 TRBV6-6 . CASSPGTAYEQYF TGTGCCAGCAGCCCCGGGACAGCCTACGAGCAGTACTTC
. TRBJ1-1 TRBV6-6 . CASSYSSVNTEAFF TGTGCCAGCAGTTACTCATCTGTTAACACTGAAGCTTTCTTT
TRBD2 TRBJ2-2 TRBV5-1 . CASSLVASGQTGELFF TGCGCCAGCAGCTTGGTAGCTAGCGGGCAGACCGGGGAGCTGTTTTTT
. TRBJ1-4 TRBV12-3/TRBV12-4 . CASSISEKLFF TGTGCCAGCAGTATATCCGAAAAACTGTTTTTT
TRBD1 TRBJ2-5 TRBV20-1 . CSASKVRGLFETQYF TGCAGTGCTAGTAAGGTCAGGGGGCTGTTCGAGACCCAGTACTTC
. TRBJ2-3 TRBV9 . CASSADGRVTDTQYF TGTGCCAGCAGCGCAGACGGCAGGGTCACAGATACGCAGTATTTT
TRBD2 TRBJ2-3 TRBV29-1 . CSVERGLAGTDTQYF TGCAGCGTTGAAAGGGGACTAGCGGGCACAGATACGCAGTATTTT
TRBD1 TRBJ1-2 TRBV15 once CATSLQGNYGYTF TGTGCCACCAGCCTACAGGGGAACTATGGCTACACCTTC
TRBD1 TRBJ2-1 TRBV27 . CASSFARGYNEQFF TGTGCCAGCAGTTTCGCCAGGGGGTACAATGAGCAGTTCTTC
TRBD1 TRBJ2-2 TRBV5-1 . CASSLHRDREGAGELFF TGCGCCAGCAGCTTGCACCGGGACAGGGAAGGTGCCGGGGAGCTGTTTTTT
. TRBJ1-1 TRBV13 . CASSLGHGAFF TGTGCCAGCAGCTTAGGGCACGGAGCTTTCTTT